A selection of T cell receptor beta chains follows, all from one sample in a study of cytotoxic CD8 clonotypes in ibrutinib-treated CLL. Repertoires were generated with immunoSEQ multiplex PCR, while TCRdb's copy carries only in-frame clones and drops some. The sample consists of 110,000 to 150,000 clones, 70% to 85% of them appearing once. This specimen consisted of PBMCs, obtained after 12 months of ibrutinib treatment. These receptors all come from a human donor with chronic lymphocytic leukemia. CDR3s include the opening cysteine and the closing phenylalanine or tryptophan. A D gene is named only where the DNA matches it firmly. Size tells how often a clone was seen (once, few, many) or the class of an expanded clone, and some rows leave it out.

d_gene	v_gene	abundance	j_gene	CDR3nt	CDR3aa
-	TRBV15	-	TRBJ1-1	TGTGCCACCAGCAGAGACAGGGTGGCCACTGAAGCTTTCTTT	CATSRDRVATEAFF
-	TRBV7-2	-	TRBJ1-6	TGTGCCAGCAGCTTAGACCGGGGGAACCCCCTCCACTTT	CASSLDRGNPLHF
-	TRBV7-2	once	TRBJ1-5	TGTGCCAGCAGCTTAGCGAAGCGGCAGGGCGGCAATCAGCCCCAGCATTTT	CASSLAKRQGGNQPQHF
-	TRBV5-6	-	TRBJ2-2	TGTGCCAGCAGCAAAAGTGCGAACACCGGGGAGCTGTTTTTT	CASSKSANTGELFF
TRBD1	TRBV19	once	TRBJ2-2	TGTGCCAGTAGTATAGGGGTCTCAGGGGGGAACACCGGGGAGCTGTTTTTT	CASSIGVSGGNTGELFF
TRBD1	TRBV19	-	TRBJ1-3	TGTGCCAGTAGTAACGATGATGGGACAGACTCTGGAAACACCATATATTTT	CASSNDDGTDSGNTIYF
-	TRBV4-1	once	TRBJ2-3	TGCGCCAGCAGCCAAGTTACAGGGCGTACAGATACGCAGTATTTT	CASSQVTGRTDTQYF
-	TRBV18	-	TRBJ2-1	TGTGCCAGCTCTGGGGGCGCCTACAATGAGCAGTTCTTC	CASSGGAYNEQFF
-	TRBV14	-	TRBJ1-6	TGTGCCAGCAGCCAAGAAGGGCAGGGTTTTTGGTCACCCCTCCACTTT	CASSQEGQGFWSPLHF
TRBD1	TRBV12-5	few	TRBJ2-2	TGTGCTAGTGGTCGGACAGGGGCATCCGGGGAGCTGTTTTTT	CASGRTGASGELFF
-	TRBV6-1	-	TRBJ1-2	TGTGCCAGCAGTGCGGACCGAGCTAACTATGGCTACACCTTC	CASSADRANYGYTF
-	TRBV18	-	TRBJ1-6	TGTGCCAGCTCACCGGACAGTAATTCACCCCTCCACTTT	CASSPDSNSPLHF
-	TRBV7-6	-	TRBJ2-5	TGTGCCAGCAGCTTATGGCAAGAGACCCAGTACTTC	CASSLWQETQYF
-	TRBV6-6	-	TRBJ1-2	TGTGCCAGCCGGAGGGAAGTCGATAACTATGGCTACACCTTC	CASRREVDNYGYTF
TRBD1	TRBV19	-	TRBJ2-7	TGTACCAGTACGGGACAGGGGTTCGACGAGCAGTACTTC	CTSTGQGFDEQYF
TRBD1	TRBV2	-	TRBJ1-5	TGTGCCAGCAGGGACAGGGCCTACAATCAGCCCCAGCATTTT	CASRDRAYNQPQHF
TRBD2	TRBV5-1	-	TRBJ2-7	TGCGCCAGCAGCTTGGCCCCTAGCGGGAGCCCCTACGAGCAGTACTTC	CASSLAPSGSPYEQYF
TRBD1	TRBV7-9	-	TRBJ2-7	TGTGCCAGCAGCTTAATACGGGACAGTACCTACGAGCAGTACTTC	CASSLIRDSTYEQYF
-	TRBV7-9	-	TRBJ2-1	TGTGCCAGCAGGACTGACGGAGGGGTGGGTAGTGAGCAGTTCTTC	CASRTDGGVGSEQFF
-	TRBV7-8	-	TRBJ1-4	TGTGCCAGCAGTTCCTTCCGGGGCGAAAAACTGTTTTTT	CASSSFRGEKLFF
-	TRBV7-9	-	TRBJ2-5	TGTGCCAGCAGACGAGGAGGGGGGGTTGAGACCCAGTACTTC	CASRRGGGVETQYF
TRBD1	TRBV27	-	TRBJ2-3	TGTGCCAGCGGTGCTTGGATTGGACAGGAGGCAGATACGCAGTATTTT	CASGAWIGQEADTQYF
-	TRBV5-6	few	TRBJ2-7	TGTGCCAGCATGAGGGACTACGAGCAGTACTTC	CASMRDYEQYF
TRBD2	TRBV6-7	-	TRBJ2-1	TGTGCCAGCAGTTACTCGGCTAGCGGGGTGGACAATGAGCAGTTCTTC	CASSYSASGVDNEQFF
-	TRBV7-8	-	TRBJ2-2	TGTGCCAGCAGCTTAGCCCTCCGACAGGCGGAGTGGGCCGGGGAGCTGTTTTTT	CASSLALRQAEWAGELFF
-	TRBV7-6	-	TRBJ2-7	TGTGCCAGCAGCCAGTGGACGGAGGCCTACGAGCAGTACTTC	CASSQWTEAYEQYF
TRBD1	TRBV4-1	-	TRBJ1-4	TGCGCCAGCAGCCAACCTTCGACAGGGCTCCGTGAAAAACTGTTTTTT	CASSQPSTGLREKLFF
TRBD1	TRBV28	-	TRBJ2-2	TGTGTGACAGGGGCGGACACCGGGGAGCTGTTTTTT	CVTGADTGELFF
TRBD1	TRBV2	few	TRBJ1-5	TGTGCCAGCAGGGGACAGGGCCTCCAGCCCCAGCATTTT	CASRGQGLQPQHF
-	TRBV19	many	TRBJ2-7	TGTGCCAGTAGCAGAGATACCAGGGGATTATTCCAAAATTTC	CASSRDTRGLFQNF
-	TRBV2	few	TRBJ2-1	TGTGCCAGCAGTGAAAAGGCAGGTGGCTACAATGAGCAGTTCTTC	CASSEKAGGYNEQFF
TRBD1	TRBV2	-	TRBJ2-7	TGTGCCAGCAGCGCTGGACAGGGGCACTACGAGCAGTACTTC	CASSAGQGHYEQYF
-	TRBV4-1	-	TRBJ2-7	TGCGCCAGCAGCCAAGGTCCGGCCTACGAGCAGTACTTC	CASSQGPAYEQYF
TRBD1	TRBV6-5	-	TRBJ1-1	TGTGCCAGCAGTTACTTGACAGGGGGCACTGAAGCTTTCTTT	CASSYLTGGTEAFF
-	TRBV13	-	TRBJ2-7	TGTGCCAGCAGCCCTCCCATGGTATACCACGAGCAGTACTTC	CASSPPMVYHEQYF
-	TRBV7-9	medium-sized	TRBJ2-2	TGTGCCAGCAGCCGTCCGGGGGACGGGGAGCTGTTTTTT	CASSRPGDGELFF
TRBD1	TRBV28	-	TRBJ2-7	TGTGCCAGTACCGACAGGGCCTACGAGCAGTACTTC	CASTDRAYEQYF
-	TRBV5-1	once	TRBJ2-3	TGCGCCAGCAGCTTGGGGGGCAACGGAGAAGGGGATACGCAGTATTTT	CASSLGGNGEGDTQYF
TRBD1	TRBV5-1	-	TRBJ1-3	TGCGCCAGCAGCTTAGGACAGGGGGCGAATGGAAACACCATATATTTT	CASSLGQGANGNTIYF
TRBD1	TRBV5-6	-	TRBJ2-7	TGTGCCAGCAGTTATGGGACAGGGGGCAAGCAGTACTTC	CASSYGTGGKQYF
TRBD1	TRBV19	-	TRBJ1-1	TGTGCCAGTAGTAGGGACAGGGGCACTGAAGCTTTCTTT	CASSRDRGTEAFF
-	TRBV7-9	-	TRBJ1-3	TGTGCCAGCAGCTCCGGCTCTAGCTCTGGAAACACCATATATTTT	CASSSGSSSGNTIYF